This TCR beta chain was documented in a study of T cell responses to AZD1222 COVID-19 vaccine. Study at large: Second-dose timings of about 4 or about 12 weeks were pooled. Findings and caveats of the study: White British donors predominated, females outnumbered males, and clonal diversity was possibly underestimated. AZD1222 recipients seropositive at baseline numbered only 5 to 7.

Of note for this clone: The antigen is unknown.

With V trimmed by 4 bases and J by 5 bases, 7 bases remained unmatched. The CDR3 sequence is 14 residues long. The germline V gene encodes CDR1 MNHEY and CDR2 SMNVEV (reference sequence). Repertoires were generated with immunoSEQ multiplex PCR, while TCRdb's copy carries only in-frame clones and drops some. This table has around 140,000 clones, 85% to 95% appearing once. This receptor was taken from an adult in good health. The sequences come from peripheral blood, collected on day 0 of AZD1222 vaccination. The chain is built from TRBV27 and TRBJ1-1; 7 bases match TRBD1. The DNA of the CDR3 is TGTGCCAGCAGTTCCAGAGGGGGCCGGACTGAAGCTTTCTTT. This sequence encodes CASSSRGGRTEAFF.